This T cell receptor beta chain is from a study of control samples from healthy donors and cancer patients. J was trimmed by 7 bases and V by 2 bases; bases with no gene match: 7. The CDR3 is 16 amino acids. Germline V lookup: CDR1 SEHNR, CDR2 FQNEAQ (reference sequence). Here immunoSEQ multiplex PCR was the method, and the copy in TCRdb shows in-frame clones only, minus some. This sample yields roughly 76,000 clones, of which around 94% are seen a single time; roughly 6.1% belongs to the top ten. The receptor was derived from a woman in her thirties or forties in good health. The genes are TRBV7-9 and TRBJ2-1; 11 bases are a match to TRBD1. Material: blood. CDR3 nucleotides: TGTGCCAGCAGCTTATGGGGTGGACAGGGGGCAAATGAGCAGTTCTTC. Translation: CASSLWGGQGANEQFF.